This TCR beta chain was identified during a study of early T cells in non-severe SARS-CoV-2 infection. About the research overall: Sequencing was performed on bulk RNA from unsorted whole blood, leaving chains unpaired.

This clonotype was counted at least ten times. The antigen is undetermined. General study findings and limits: Matches to VDJdb favored anti-spike CD8 responses and missed private and CD4 specificities.

V lost 6 bases and J 5 bases, leaving 8 bases between the germline ends. This CDR3 has 12 amino acids. The TCR library protocol was used to attach unique molecular identifiers. These identifiers were attached to individual cDNA molecules. TCRdb redid the calling of the 5' RACE reads with MiXCR, one entry per CDR3 protein. The table has some 29,000 distinct CDR3 sequences, about 5% seen once. The sequenced sample consisted of whole blood. V gene TRBV12-3 or TRBV12-4 combines with J gene TRBJ2-1, with D unclear. The sequence was collected from an adult who was a healthcare worker with PCR-confirmed SARS-CoV-2 infection or an uninfected control (not recorded which). Written as DNA, the CDR3 is TGTGCCAGCAGCCGCTCGGACAATGAGCAGTTCTTC. Translating gives CASSRSDNEQFF.